What follows describes a single T cell receptor (beta chain). This sample is drawn from a study of blood T cell repertoires in COVID-19. Study details: PBMCs, B-cell-depleted T cells, or T cells were the source of the cDNA or gDNA that made up the material.

Produced via immunoSEQ multiplex PCR; TCRdb's table is partial and in-frame only. Of a few hundred thousand clones in the sample, roughly 84% are singletons; the top ten hold approximately 3.1%. The V end was cut by 2 bases, the J end by 1 base, with 12 bases between. Germline V lookup: CDR1 SGHRS, CDR2 YFSETQ. There are 15 residues in the CDR3. Material: peripheral blood. The chain carries TRBV5-1 and TRBJ1-1; maybe TRBD1 (6 bases). The TCR comes from a woman in her late teens or twenties with acute or convalescent COVID-19. CDR3 region: CASSLRGIGNTEAFF. Here the CDR3 DNA reads TGCGCCAGCAGCTTAAGGGGGATAGGGAACACTGAAGCTTTCTTT. The full variable domain, completed using reference TRBV5-1 and TRBJ1-1, is KAGVTQTPRYLIKTRGQQVTLSCSPISGHRSVSWYQQTPGQGLQFLFEYFSETQRNKGNFPGRFSGRQFSNSRSEMNVSTLELGDSALYLCASSLRGIGNTEAFFGQGTRLTVV.